These T cell receptor beta chains were read from a single sample in a study of a mutant IDH1 vaccine in newly diagnosed glioma. Assay: immunoSEQ multiplex PCR; the TCRdb copy retains only in-frame clones and omits some. Of around 50,000 clones in the sample, less than 85% are singletons; the top ten hold about 4.5%. No cognate antigen is known for these TCRs. Specimen: PBMCs, collected from a glioma patient whose treatment included an IDH1 peptide vaccine. Receptor source: a woman aged 25-40 years with glioma. Some clones in this sample may be carry-over from other donors' samples. Each CDR3 is given with its conserved first and last residue.

TRBJ1-2,TRBV6-1,CASSPTSRANYGYTF
TRBJ2-6,TRBV27,CASSPVGRSGANVLTF
TRBJ2-3,TRBV12-5,CASGSGFSTDTQYF
TRBJ1-1,TRBV27,CASSRGQESEAFF
TRBJ2-5,TRBV11-2,CASSFSGRDLETQYF
TRBJ2-2,TRBV10-1,CASSEGFLTNTGELFF
TRBJ2-3,TRBV5-6,CASSFGTGTDTQYF
TRBJ2-1,TRBV4-1,CASRPTIRGSYNEQFF
TRBJ2-7,TRBV5-6,CASSWATVYEQYF
TRBJ2-7,TRBV18,CASSTESYEQYF
TRBJ1-3,TRBV6-5,CASRDPSLSGNTIYF
TRBJ2-2,TRBV27,CASSHLFRGRAGELFF
TRBJ2-7,TRBV7-6,CASGSSYEQYF
TRBJ2-5,TRBV6-1,CASTLTGEETQYF
TRBJ1-5,TRBV5-1,CASSNDPYGPQHF
TRBJ2-1,TRBV6-1,CASTLDNEQFF
TRBJ1-1,TRBV15,CATSREGRNTEAFF
TRBJ2-1,TRBV5-4,CASSAGGGQSSYNEQFF
TRBJ1-6,TRBV2,CASNSVLGSPLHF
TRBJ2-7,TRBV7-7,CASSLAVGVDYEQYF
TRBJ1-1,TRBV7-8,CASSTRQNTEAFF
TRBJ2-1,TRBV29-1,CSVEQKVVRLPIYAEQFF
TRBJ2-5,TRBV2,CASSRGQGTQETQYF
TRBJ2-5,TRBV30,CAWRGQETQYF
TRBJ1-1,TRBV6-5,CASSYVLDRRRAFF
TRBJ1-5,TRBV30,CAWTVGTGNQPQHF
TRBJ1-4,TRBV9,CASSVGDRATNEKLFF